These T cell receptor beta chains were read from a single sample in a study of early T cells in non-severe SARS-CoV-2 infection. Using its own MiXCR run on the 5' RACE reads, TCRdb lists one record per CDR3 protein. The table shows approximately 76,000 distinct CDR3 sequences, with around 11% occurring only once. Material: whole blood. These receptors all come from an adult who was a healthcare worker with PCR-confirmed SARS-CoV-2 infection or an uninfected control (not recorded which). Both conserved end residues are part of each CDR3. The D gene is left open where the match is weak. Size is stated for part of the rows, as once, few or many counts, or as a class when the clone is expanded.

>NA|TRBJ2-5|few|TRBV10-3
TGTGCCATCAGTGTTGGGGGAAAGGAGACCCAGTACTTC
CAISVGGKETQYF
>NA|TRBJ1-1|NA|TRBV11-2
TGTGCCAGCAGCCCACGTCCAGGCACTGAAGCTTTCTTT
CASSPRPGTEAFF
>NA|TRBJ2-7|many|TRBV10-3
TGTGCCATCAGTGAGGAGGAGACCACCTACGAGCAGTACTTC
CAISEEETTYEQYF
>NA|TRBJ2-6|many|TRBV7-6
TGTGCCAGCAGCTCCCCAATCCCTTCTGGGGCCAACGTCCTGACTTTC
CASSSPIPSGANVLTF
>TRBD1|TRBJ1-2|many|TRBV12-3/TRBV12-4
TGTGCCAGCAGGGCAGGGGGCAGGGCCAATTATGGCTACACCTTC
CASRAGGRANYGYTF
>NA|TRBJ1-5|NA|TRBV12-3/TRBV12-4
TGTGCCAGCAGTTGGGACGGAGGAACGAATCAGCCCCAGCATTTT
CASSWDGGTNQPQHF
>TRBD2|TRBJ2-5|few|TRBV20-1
TGCAGTGGGGGACCGACTAGCGGGGGAGAAGAGACCCAGTACTTC
CSGGPTSGGEETQYF
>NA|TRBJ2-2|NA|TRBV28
TGTGCCAGCAGCGGGACCCTGTACACCGGGGAGCTGTTTTTT
CASSGTLYTGELFF
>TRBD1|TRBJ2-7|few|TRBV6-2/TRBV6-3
TGTGCCAGCAGATTTCACCAAGACAGGGACTACGAGCAGTACTTC
CASRFHQDRDYEQYF
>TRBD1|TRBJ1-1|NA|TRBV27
TGTGCCAGCAGATGGGGACAGGGAGAAGCTTTCTTT
CASRWGQGEAFF
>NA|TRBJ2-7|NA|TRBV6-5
TGTGCCAGCAGTTCACCCGGGACACTCGAGCAGTACTTC
CASSSPGTLEQYF
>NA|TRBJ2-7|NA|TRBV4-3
TGCGCCAGCAGCCAAGATCAAGTAGGGTGGTACGAGCAGTACTTC
CASSQDQVGWYEQYF
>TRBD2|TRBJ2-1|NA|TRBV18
TGTGCCAGCTCCCAACTCGACCCTAGCGGGGGGCTTGAGCAGTTCTTC
CASSQLDPSGGLEQFF
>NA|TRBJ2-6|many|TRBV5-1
TGCGCCAGCAGTGAAATCCCTGGGGCCAACGTCCTGACTTTC
CASSEIPGANVLTF
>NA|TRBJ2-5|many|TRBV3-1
TGTGCCAGCAGCCAAGTTCGCGAGACCCAGTACTTC
CASSQVRETQYF
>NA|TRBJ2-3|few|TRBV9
TGTGCCAGCAGCGTAGCTAGCGTCAGCACAGATACGCAGTATTTT
CASSVASVSTDTQYF
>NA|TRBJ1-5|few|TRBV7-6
TGTGCCAGCAGCTTACTGGGCTTCAATCAGCCCCAGCATTTT
CASSLLGFNQPQHF
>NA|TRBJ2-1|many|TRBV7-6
TGTGCCAGCAGCTTATACGGGGGCGGGGAAGCTGAGCAGTTCTTC
CASSLYGGGEAEQFF
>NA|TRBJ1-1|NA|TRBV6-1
TGTCCCAGCAGTGAGAACAGGAACACTGAAGTTTTCTTT
CPSSENRNTEVFF
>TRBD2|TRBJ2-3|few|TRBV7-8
TGTGCCAGCAGCTTAGTAGCGGGGGGAGGGGGCACAGATACGCAGTATTTT
CASSLVAGGGGTDTQYF
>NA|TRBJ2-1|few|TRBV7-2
TGTGCCAGCAGCTTGGATACAGGGCCCAATGAGCAGTTCTTC
CASSLDTGPNEQFF
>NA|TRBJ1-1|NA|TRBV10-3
TGTGCCATCAGTGAGTCGTCGGGGGAAGAAGCTTTCTTT
CAISESSGEEAFF
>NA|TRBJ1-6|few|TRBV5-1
TGCGCCAGCAGCTTGAGCACAGGGAACAATTCACCCCTCCACTTT
CASSLSTGNNSPLHF
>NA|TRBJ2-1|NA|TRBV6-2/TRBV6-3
TGTGCCAGCAGTTTGCGGAGACAGGACAATGAGCAGTTCTTC
CASSLRRQDNEQFF
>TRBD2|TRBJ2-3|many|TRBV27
TGTGCCAGCAGTGCCTTACCTAGCGGGGTCACAGATACGCAGTATTTT
CASSALPSGVTDTQYF